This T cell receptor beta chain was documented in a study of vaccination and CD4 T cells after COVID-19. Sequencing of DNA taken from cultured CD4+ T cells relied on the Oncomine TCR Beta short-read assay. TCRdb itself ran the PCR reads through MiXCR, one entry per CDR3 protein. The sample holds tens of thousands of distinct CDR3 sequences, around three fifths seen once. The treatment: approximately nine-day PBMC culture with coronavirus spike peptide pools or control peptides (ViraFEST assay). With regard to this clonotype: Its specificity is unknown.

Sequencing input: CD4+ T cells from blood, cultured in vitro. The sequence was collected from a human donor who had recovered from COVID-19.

In DNA form, the CDR3 reads TGTGCCAGCAGCTTATCTATGAATAGCAATCAGCCCCAGCATTTT. This codes for CASSLSMNSNQPQHF. The chain couples TRBV7-2 to TRBJ1-5; unclear D gene. This CDR3 spans 15 amino acids. V was trimmed by 2 bases and J by 0 bases, leaving 8 bases between them. In germline, CDR1 is SGHTA, CDR2 FQGNSA.